The 25 T cell receptor beta chains presented below share a single source sample, sequenced in a study of blood T cell repertoires in COVID-19. Profiled with immunoSEQ multiplex PCR; TCRdb holds only in-frame clones, not every one. The sample carries 95,000 to 110,000 clones, about 89% recorded once. Source material: peripheral blood. The receptors here all came from a human donor in a cohort sampled during active COVID-19.

The V and J genes are TRBV3-1 (or the pseudogene TRBV3-2) and TRBJ1-6; D unclear. Germline values: CDR1 LGHDT, CDR2 YNNKEL (reference sequence). CDR3 length: 18 residues. V lost 5 bases, J lost 5 bases, and 22 bases lay in between. As DNA, the CDR3 is TGTGCCAGCAGCGGCACATATCCCATCATACATCATAATTCACCCCTCCACTTT. Its translation: CASSGTYPIIHHNSPLHF.

V is TRBV2 and J is TRBJ2-2, with 7 bases matching TRBD1. This CDR3 has 14 residues. With V trimmed by 5 bases and J by 6 bases, 6 bases remained unmatched. Germline V lookup: CDR1 SNHLY, CDR2 FYNNEI. The CDR3 bases are TGTGCCAGCAGTCAGACAGGGTTCGCCGGGGAGCTGTTTTTT. Its translation: CASSQTGFAGELFF.

The chain couples TRBV5-8 to TRBJ2-3; no reliable D call. The CDR3 runs to 14 residues. The germline V gene encodes CDR1 SGHTS and CDR2 YDEGEE. Trimming pared 2 bases from V and 9 bases from J, leaving 16 bases between. The CDR3 coding sequence is TGTGCCAGCAGCTTTTCTAGTCGGAGAGAGACGCAGTATTTT. Its translation: CASSFSSRRETQYF.

V is TRBV28 and J is TRBJ1-2, with TRBD1 as a possible D gene (5 bases). From germline, CDR1 is MDHEN and CDR2 SYDVKM. V lost 3 bases to trimming and J lost 3 bases, with 14 bases between them. The CDR3 sequence is 15 residues long. The CDR3 loop is CASSFRPQAHYGYTF. The DNA for the CDR3 is TGTGCCAGCAGTTTCCGACCACAGGCGCACTATGGCTACACCTTC.

J is TRBJ2-1 and V is TRBV6-5, with 9 bases aligning to TRBD2. Per germline, CDR1 MNHEY and CDR2 SVGAGI. J was trimmed by 5 bases and V by 10 bases; bases with no gene match: 6. This CDR3 has 13 amino acids. CDR3 residues: CATRRGGNNEQFF. The CDR3 DNA follows: TGTGCCACCAGGCGGGGGGGTAACAATGAGCAGTTCTTC.

The V gene is TRBV7-2, the J gene TRBJ1-3; 7 bases align to TRBD1. The germline V gene encodes CDR1 SGHTA and CDR2 FQGNSA. V was pared by 6 bases and J by 3 bases, with 8 bases of the junction left unmatched. This CDR3 comprises 15 residues. The CDR3 spells CASSWDREYGNTIYF. The CDR3, as DNA: TGTGCCAGCAGTTGGGACAGAGAGTATGGAAACACCATATATTTT.

The V call is TRBV5-1, the J call TRBJ1-1, with D unresolved. V was pared by 5 bases and J by 1 base, with 21 bases between. From germline, CDR1 is SGHRS and CDR2 YFSETQ. The CDR3 consists of 17 residues. The CDR3 DNA is TGCGCCAGCAGTTTAGGAGGGCGGGGAACGGGGAACACTGAAGCTTTCTTT. It translates to CASSLGGRGTGNTEAFF.

This chain links TRBV6-2 or TRBV6-3 with TRBJ2-4, with 7 positions matching TRBD2. The CDR3 length is 16 residues. Looked up from germline, CDR1 is MNHEY and CDR2 is SVGEGT. V lost 2 bases, J lost 2 bases, and 6 bases stayed unmatched. CDR3 nucleotide sequence: TGTGCCAGCAGTTACGGTGGGGGGGGATCCAAAAACATTCAGTACTTC. Encoded protein: CASSYGGGGSKNIQYF.

The V gene is TRBV4-2, the J gene TRBJ2-2, with 11 bases matching TRBD2. Germline trimming cut 0 bases from V and 4 bases from J; bases unmatched to any gene: 4. The CDR3 covers 17 residues. Germline V gene data show CDR1 as LGHNA and CDR2 as YNFKEQ. The CDR3 nucleotides are TGTGCCAGCAGCCAAGAGGTAGCGGGGGGGCCCACCGGGGAGCTGTTTTTT. Translated: CASSQEVAGGPTGELFF.

This clone was seen just once. This sequence joins TRBV11-2 and TRBJ2-7, with a weak D call TRBD2 (6 bases). The CDR3 length is 13 residues. The germline V gene has CDR1 SGHAT and CDR2 FQNNGV. Trimming shortened V by 1 base and J by 2 bases, and 6 bases separated the two germline ends. CDR3 sequence: CASSLGEAYEQYF. Here the CDR3 DNA reads TGTGCCAGCAGCTTAGGGGAGGCCTACGAGCAGTACTTC.

The V and J genes are TRBV7-2 and TRBJ1-1; TRBD1 matches at 7 bases. The CDR3 loop spans 14 amino acids. CDR1 and CDR2 (germline): SGHTA, FQGNSA. V lost 4 bases, J lost 7 bases, and 9 bases stayed unmatched. The CDR3 nucleotides read TGTGCCAGCAGCTCTAGGACAGGCGGGAATGAAGCTTTCTTT. This codes for CASSSRTGGNEAFF.

J is TRBJ1-5 and V is TRBV6-5, with 7 bases fitting TRBD1. In germline, CDR1 is MNHEY, CDR2 SVGAGI. The length of the CDR3 is 15 residues. With 7 bases clipped from V and 4 bases from J, the junction kept 10 bases outside the gene matches. The chain's CDR3 is CASMLYRGDNQPQHF. CDR3 sequence (DNA): TGTGCCAGCATGCTATACAGGGGAGATAATCAGCCCCAGCATTTT.

This clone was picked up a small number of times. The V and J genes are TRBV28 and TRBJ1-5; TRBD1 might be the D (6 bases). There are 14 residues in the CDR3. Per the germline V gene, CDR1 is MDHEN and CDR2 is SYDVKM. Trimming took 6 bases from V and 2 from J, leaving 11 bases between them. The CDR3 DNA is TGTGCCAGCAGACCAGGGGACGGCAATCAGCCCCAGCATTTT. Encoded protein: CASRPGDGNQPQHF.

The CDR3 loop reads CASSLWGLASFSGNTIYF. The CDR3 coding sequence is TGTGCCAGCAGTTTATGGGGCCTGGCTAGCTTCTCTGGAAACACCATATATTTT. This chain uses TRBV28 with TRBJ1-3; D uncertain. V lost 0 bases and J 0 bases, leaving 15 bases between the germline ends. This CDR3 has 18 amino acids. Germline V gene sequence: CDR1 MDHEN, CDR2 SYDVKM.

This chain joins TRBV7-9 and TRBJ2-2; D call uncertain. The CDR3 is 13 residues long. CDR1 is SEHNR and CDR2 is FQNEAQ in the germline V gene (reference sequence). V was trimmed by 5 bases and J by 6 bases, leaving 10 bases between them. CDR3 bases: TGTGCCAGCAGCATGGTTCGGGCCGGGGAGCTGTTTTTT. Translation: CASSMVRAGELFF.

This clone was recorded only once. J is TRBJ2-5 and V is TRBV10-3; tentative D call: TRBD2 (5 bases). V was pared by 2 bases and J by 5 bases, with 6 bases between. The CDR3 totals 12 residues. The germline gives CDR1 ENHRY, CDR2 SYGVKD. CDR3: CAISELAETQYF. In DNA form, the CDR3 reads TGTGCCATCAGTGAGCTAGCTGAGACCCAGTACTTC.

This chain links TRBV11-2 with TRBJ1-1; D is ambiguous. Looked up from germline, CDR1 is SGHAT and CDR2 is FQNNGV. CDR3 length: 13 amino acids. The V gene lost 5 bases and the J gene lost 12 bases, with 19 bases spanning the gap. The CDR3: CASSVSGLRFSFF. The CDR3 DNA is TGTGCCAGCAGCGTCTCCGGTCTACGTTTTTCTTTCTTT.

The chain recombines TRBV5-1 with TRBJ2-1, with TRBD2 matching over 12 bases. CDR1 and CDR2 (germline): SGHRS, YFSETQ. V shed 5 bases, J shed 8 bases, and the junction held 5 bases outside the gene matches. The CDR3 totals 14 residues. CDR3 amino acids: CASSKTSGSDEQFF. CDR3 nucleotide sequence: TGCGCCAGCAGTAAGACTAGCGGGAGCGATGAGCAGTTCTTC.

This clone was seen more than once but under ten times. The chain carries TRBV14 and TRBJ1-5; D is possibly TRBD1 (6 bases). Germline V gives CDR1 SGHDN, CDR2 FVKESK. This CDR3 is built from 16 residues. V was cut by 3 bases and J by 5 bases, with 17 bases left in between. Here the CDR3 DNA reads TGTGCCAGCAGCCAGGGTACCGGGGGGCTTTATCAGCCCCAGCATTTT. It encodes CASSQGTGGLYQPQHF.

The chain employs TRBV6-5 and TRBJ2-1; perhaps TRBD2 as D (6 bases). Deletions cut 6 bases from V and 6 bases from J, with 15 bases between. The CDR3 is 14 residues long. Germline CDR1 and CDR2: MNHEY and SVGAGI. The CDR3: CASSSPGSVNEQFF. CDR3 nucleotides: TGTGCCAGCAGCTCCCCCGGGAGTGTCAATGAGCAGTTCTTC.

This clone has a single count. The rearrangement links TRBV12-2 to TRBJ2-5; TRBD2 is the table's D call, not checked against the DNA. TRBV12-2 is deemed a pseudogene. The CDR3 is 16 residues long. The CDR3 region has the DNA TGTGCAAGTCGCTTAGGCCAAGGGCGGGAACAAGAGACCCAGTACTTC. Its translation: CASRLGQGREQETQYF.

The J gene is TRBJ2-2, the V gene TRBV7-3; TRBD1 might be the D (5 bases). Per the germline V gene, CDR1 is SGHTA and CDR2 is FQGTGA. With 5 bases removed from V and 7 bases from J, the gap between germline ends came to 14 bases. The CDR3 is 14 residues long. The chain's CDR3 is CASSHYQGDGELFF. DNA of the CDR3: TGTGCCAGCAGCCATTACCAGGGTGACGGGGAGCTGTTTTTT.

The V call is TRBV10-2, the J call TRBJ2-1; D unresolved. V dropped 4 bases and J dropped 0 bases, with 7 bases sitting between them. Germline V lookup: CDR1 WSHSY, CDR2 SAAADI. CDR3 length: 14 amino acids. The CDR3 DNA reads TGCGCCAGCAGTGGGCGGCTCTCCTACAATGAGCAGTTCTTC. Its translation: CASSGRLSYNEQFF.

As regards this clone: The sample holds other DNA sequences that translate to the same CDR3. The V and J genes are TRBV19 and TRBJ1-2; possible D gene TRBD1, 5 bases. The CDR3 is 14 residues long. V lost 3 bases and J lost 5, with 13 bases in between. Germline V CDR1 and CDR2: LNHDA, SQIVND (reference sequence). The CDR3 DNA is TGTGCCAGTAGTATCATCCAGGGAACATATGGCTACACCTTC. It codes for CASSIIQGTYGYTF.

This clone was detected only once. V is TRBV3-1 (or the pseudogene TRBV3-2) and J is TRBJ1-1, with TRBD1 matching over 7 bases. Germline values: CDR1 LGHDT, CDR2 YNNKEL (reference sequence). J lost 11 bases, V lost 1 base, and 10 bases had no gene match. The CDR3 spans 14 residues. The CDR3 protein is CASSQGASGTAAFF. The CDR3, as DNA: TGTGCCAGCAGCCAAGGGGCATCCGGGACAGCTGCTTTCTTT.